Described below is a single T cell receptor beta chain sequence and its context. The V end was cut by 5 bases, the J end by 0 bases, with 8 bases between. Germline V gene sequence: CDR1 SGHAT, CDR2 FQNNGV. CDR3 size: 14 residues. The data were obtained in a study of blood T cell repertoires in COVID-19. Per the study methods: From reference gene primer amplification, estimates of nucleated cell counts were derived. TCRdb's table, derived via immunoSEQ multiplex PCR, lists solely in-frame clones and lacks some. The V and J calls and clone size are taken from that table; D and trimming were inferred from the DNA. The repertoire consists of approximately 240,000 clones, with 83% occurring once and the leading ten covering around 1.3%.

This TCR was sampled from a woman aged 25-40 years with COVID-19, enrolled during active disease. Source material: peripheral blood. The chain combines TRBV11-2 with TRBJ1-5, with D unresolved. In DNA form, the CDR3 reads TGTGCCAGCAGCCGCCCTAATAGCAATCAGCCCCAGCATTTT. This codes for CASSRPNSNQPQHF.